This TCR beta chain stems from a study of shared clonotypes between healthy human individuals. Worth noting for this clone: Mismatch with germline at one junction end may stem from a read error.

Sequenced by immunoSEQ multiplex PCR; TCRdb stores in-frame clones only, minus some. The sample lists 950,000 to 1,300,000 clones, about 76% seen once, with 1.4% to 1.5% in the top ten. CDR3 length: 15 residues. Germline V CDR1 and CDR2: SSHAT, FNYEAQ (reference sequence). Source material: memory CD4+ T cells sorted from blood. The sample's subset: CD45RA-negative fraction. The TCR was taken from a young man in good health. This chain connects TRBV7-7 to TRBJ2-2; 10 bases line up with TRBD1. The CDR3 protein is CASSGQGVDTGELFF. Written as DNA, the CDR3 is TGTGCTAGCAGCGGACAGGGGGTTGACACCGGGGAGCTGTTTTTT.